The following is a TCR beta chain sequence with its context. Patients from Seattle were sampled longitudinally, starting during active infection. Germline values: CDR1 SGHTA, CDR2 FQGNSA. J was trimmed by 7 bases and V by 1 base; bases with no gene match: 7. CDR3 length equals 16 residues. This entry comes from a study of blood T cell repertoires in COVID-19. Overall study context: The United States, Italy and Spain provided the acute and convalescent COVID-19 samples. The analysed material was cDNA or gDNA that came from T cells, B-cell-depleted T cells, or PBMCs.

Methods used by the authors: Counts of nucleated cells, estimated from reference gene primer amplification, were obtained. Libraries were prepared by immunoSEQ multiplex PCR; TCRdb keeps only in-frame clonotypes and omits some of them. From that table come the V and J calls and clone size; the DNA was used to work out D and trimming. The table records about 200,000 clones, 85% to 90% of them present only once. This chain joins TRBV7-2 and TRBJ2-2, with 9 bases that match TRBD1. Sequencing was performed on peripheral blood. The source of this sequence is a woman aged 50 to 65 with COVID-19, enrolled during active disease. In nucleotides, the CDR3 is TGTGCCAGCAGCTTAGTTAGGACAGGGGCTGACGGGGAGCTGTTTTTT. It codes for CASSLVRTGADGELFF.